This is a list of T cell receptor beta chains from one sample in a study of spatial heterogeneity in lung cancer. TCRdb reprocessed the 5' RACE reads with MiXCR, giving one entry per CDR3 protein. There are about 35,000 distinct CDR3 sequences in the sample; under 4% occur only once, and approximately 35% lies in the top ten. The sequences come from normal lung tissue next to the tumor, collected at surgery. The receptor set was obtained from a male donor with early-stage non-small cell lung cancer. The CDR3 runs from the conserved cysteine through the conserved F or W. The order of the fields is J gene, clone size, D gene, V gene, CDR3 protein, CDR3 DNA. A D gene is named only where the DNA matches it firmly. Not every row has a clone size; where given, it reads once, few, many or a size class.

j_gene: TRBJ2-3; abundance: NA; d_gene: NA; v_gene: TRBV7-2; CDR3aa: CASGRMDTQYF; CDR3nt: TGTGCCAGCGGCCGGATGGATACGCAGTATTTT
j_gene: TRBJ2-1; abundance: many; d_gene: TRBD2; v_gene: TRBV20-1; CDR3aa: CSAGLVGNEQFF; CDR3nt: TGCAGTGCTGGACTAGTCGGGAATGAGCAGTTCTTC
j_gene: TRBJ1-1; abundance: NA; d_gene: NA; v_gene: TRBV6-2/TRBV6-3; CDR3aa: CASSFSGWFEAFF; CDR3nt: TGTGCCAGCAGTTTCTCAGGGTGGTTTGAAGCTTTCTTT
j_gene: TRBJ2-7; abundance: many; d_gene: TRBD1; v_gene: TRBV6-2/TRBV6-3; CDR3aa: CASSTITGTESFYEQYF; CDR3nt: TGTGCCAGCAGCACCATTACCGGGACAGAGTCCTTCTACGAGCAGTACTTC
j_gene: TRBJ1-2; abundance: many; d_gene: NA; v_gene: TRBV2; CDR3aa: CASTASNYGYTF; CDR3nt: TGTGCCAGCACGGCTTCTAACTATGGCTACACCTTC
j_gene: TRBJ2-3; abundance: NA; d_gene: NA; v_gene: TRBV7-6; CDR3aa: CVSSSPQSAQYF; CDR3nt: TGTGTCAGCAGCTCACCTCAGAGTGCGCAGTATTTT
j_gene: TRBJ2-3; abundance: many; d_gene: TRBD2; v_gene: TRBV10-3; CDR3aa: CAISGGLAGVEDTQYF; CDR3nt: TGTGCCATCAGTGGTGGACTAGCGGGGGTCGAAGATACGCAGTATTTT
j_gene: TRBJ2-2; abundance: many; d_gene: NA; v_gene: TRBV18; CDR3aa: CASSITSPGELFF; CDR3nt: TGTGCCAGCTCCATCACTTCACCCGGGGAGCTGTTTTTT
j_gene: TRBJ2-3; abundance: many; d_gene: NA; v_gene: TRBV20-1; CDR3aa: CSSNRGSTDTQYF; CDR3nt: TGCAGCTCAAATAGGGGTAGTACAGATACGCAGTATTTT
j_gene: TRBJ1-3; abundance: many; d_gene: NA; v_gene: TRBV6-5; CDR3aa: CASWRSLDTIYF; CDR3nt: TGTGCCAGCTGGAGAAGCCTTGACACCATATATTTT
j_gene: TRBJ2-3; abundance: many; d_gene: NA; v_gene: TRBV5-1; CDR3aa: CASSLAGQSTDTQYF; CDR3nt: TGCGCCAGCAGCTTGGCTGGACAGAGCACAGATACGCAGTATTTT
j_gene: TRBJ1-4; abundance: many; d_gene: NA; v_gene: TRBV12-3/TRBV12-4; CDR3aa: CASGPQGANEKLFF; CDR3nt: TGTGCCAGCGGGCCACAGGGTGCCAATGAAAAACTGTTTTTT
j_gene: TRBJ2-7; abundance: many; d_gene: NA; v_gene: TRBV29-1; CDR3aa: CSVTANSYEQYF; CDR3nt: TGCAGCGTCACAGCTAACTCCTACGAGCAGTACTTC
j_gene: TRBJ2-7; abundance: many; d_gene: TRBD1; v_gene: TRBV6-5; CDR3aa: CASSRPGTGVEQYF; CDR3nt: TGTGCCAGCAGTCGACCCGGGACAGGGGTTGAGCAGTACTTC
j_gene: TRBJ1-2; abundance: many; d_gene: TRBD1; v_gene: TRBV25-1; CDR3aa: CASSESTGLGGYTF; CDR3nt: TGTGCCAGCAGTGAGTCGACAGGGCTAGGAGGCTACACCTTC
j_gene: TRBJ2-3; abundance: many; d_gene: TRBD2; v_gene: TRBV2; CDR3aa: CASRLAGVKDTQYF; CDR3nt: TGTGCCAGCAGGCTAGCGGGAGTAAAAGATACGCAGTATTTT
j_gene: TRBJ2-3; abundance: many; d_gene: TRBD2; v_gene: TRBV28; CDR3aa: CASSLGTSGSYTDTQYF; CDR3nt: TGTGCCAGCAGTTTAGGGACTAGCGGTAGTTACACAGATACGCAGTATTTT
j_gene: TRBJ1-5; abundance: many; d_gene: TRBD1; v_gene: TRBV28; CDR3aa: CASIPMTGGNQPQHF; CDR3nt: TGTGCCAGCATCCCCATGACAGGGGGGAATCAGCCCCAGCATTTT
j_gene: TRBJ2-5; abundance: many; d_gene: NA; v_gene: TRBV9; CDR3aa: CASSVGYWGRETQYF; CDR3nt: TGTGCCAGCAGCGTAGGGTATTGGGGGAGAGAGACCCAGTACTTC
j_gene: TRBJ2-3; abundance: many; d_gene: NA; v_gene: TRBV7-2; CDR3aa: CASSLALGYTQYF; CDR3nt: TGTGCCAGCAGCTTAGCATTGGGGTATACGCAGTATTTT
j_gene: TRBJ1-1; abundance: many; d_gene: NA; v_gene: TRBV5-1; CDR3aa: CASRTEKTEAFF; CDR3nt: TGCGCCTCTCGGACGGAGAAGACTGAAGCTTTCTTT
j_gene: TRBJ2-5; abundance: many; d_gene: NA; v_gene: TRBV6-2/TRBV6-3; CDR3aa: CASSLSGEETQYF; CDR3nt: TGTGCCAGCAGCCTTAGCGGAGAAGAGACCCAGTACTTC
j_gene: TRBJ1-1; abundance: many; d_gene: NA; v_gene: TRBV29-1; CDR3aa: CSVEPHGGRTEAFF; CDR3nt: TGCAGCGTTGAACCCCACGGCGGGCGGACTGAAGCTTTCTTT
j_gene: TRBJ2-3; abundance: many; d_gene: TRBD2; v_gene: TRBV28; CDR3aa: CASSFLGGGASDTQYF; CDR3nt: TGTGCCAGCAGTTTTCTCGGCGGGGGGGCCTCGGATACGCAGTATTTT
j_gene: TRBJ1-1; abundance: many; d_gene: NA; v_gene: TRBV5-1; CDR3aa: CASSLDGALNTEAFF; CDR3nt: TGCGCCAGCAGCTTGGATGGGGCATTGAACACTGAAGCTTTCTTT
j_gene: TRBJ1-1; abundance: many; d_gene: TRBD1; v_gene: TRBV5-1; CDR3aa: CASSFAVGQGGTEAFF; CDR3nt: TGCGCCAGCAGCTTTGCTGTCGGACAGGGGGGCACTGAAGCTTTCTTT
j_gene: TRBJ2-5; abundance: many; d_gene: TRBD2; v_gene: TRBV4-1; CDR3aa: CASSQEPAGVVQETQYF; CDR3nt: TGCGCCAGCAGCCAAGAGCCAGCGGGAGTGGTACAAGAGACCCAGTACTTC
j_gene: TRBJ1-1; abundance: many; d_gene: NA; v_gene: TRBV12-3/TRBV12-4; CDR3aa: CASSYGVGNTEAFF; CDR3nt: TGTGCCAGCAGTTATGGGGTCGGAAACACTGAAGCTTTCTTT
j_gene: TRBJ1-2; abundance: many; d_gene: NA; v_gene: TRBV6-2/TRBV6-3; CDR3aa: CASSLSGDGYTF; CDR3nt: TGTGCCAGCAGTTTATCAGGGGACGGCTACACCTTC
j_gene: TRBJ2-2; abundance: few; d_gene: NA; v_gene: TRBV2; CDR3aa: CASRAGQNTGELFF; CDR3nt: TGTGCCAGCAGGGCGGGACAGAACACCGGGGAGCTGTTTTTT
j_gene: TRBJ2-7; abundance: NA; d_gene: NA; v_gene: TRBV6-1; CDR3aa: CASSRAGEQYF; CDR3nt: TGTGCCAGCAGCAGGGCAGGCGAGCAGTACTTC
j_gene: TRBJ2-3; abundance: many; d_gene: TRBD2; v_gene: TRBV10-1; CDR3aa: CASSLAGVDTQYF; CDR3nt: TGCGCCAGCAGCCTAGCGGGAGTAGATACGCAGTATTTT
j_gene: TRBJ2-1; abundance: medium-sized; d_gene: TRBD2; v_gene: TRBV3-1; CDR3aa: CASSPPTSGHQNEQFF; CDR3nt: TGTGCCAGCAGCCCTCCGACTAGCGGACACCAAAATGAGCAGTTCTTC
j_gene: TRBJ1-2; abundance: many; d_gene: NA; v_gene: TRBV12-3/TRBV12-4; CDR3aa: CASSFLGSNYGYTF; CDR3nt: TGTGCCAGCAGTTTCTTGGGTTCTAACTATGGCTACACCTTC
j_gene: TRBJ2-3; abundance: many; d_gene: NA; v_gene: TRBV6-1; CDR3aa: CASSEHLRDTQYF; CDR3nt: TGTGCCAGCAGTGAACATCTGCGGGATACGCAGTATTTT
j_gene: TRBJ2-7; abundance: many; d_gene: NA; v_gene: TRBV27; CDR3aa: CASSPRDISYEQYF; CDR3nt: TGTGCCAGCAGTCCCCGAGACATCTCCTACGAGCAGTACTTC
j_gene: TRBJ2-1; abundance: few; d_gene: TRBD2; v_gene: TRBV7-9; CDR3aa: CASQPRGTSGGAPGSEQFF; CDR3nt: TGTGCCAGCCAACCCCGGGGGACTAGCGGGGGGGCCCCTGGTAGTGAGCAGTTCTTC
j_gene: TRBJ1-5; abundance: many; d_gene: NA; v_gene: TRBV3-1; CDR3aa: CASSQEGKGVQPQHF; CDR3nt: TGTGCCAGCAGCCAAGAGGGGAAGGGGGTTCAGCCCCAGCATTTT
j_gene: TRBJ2-7; abundance: many; d_gene: TRBD1; v_gene: TRBV5-1; CDR3aa: CASSIGTGAAYEQYF; CDR3nt: TGCGCCAGCAGCATAGGGACAGGGGCGGCCTACGAGCAGTACTTC
j_gene: TRBJ2-5; abundance: many; d_gene: TRBD1; v_gene: TRBV2; CDR3aa: CASSSRQGETQYF; CDR3nt: TGTGCCAGCAGTTCCCGACAGGGGGAGACCCAGTACTTC